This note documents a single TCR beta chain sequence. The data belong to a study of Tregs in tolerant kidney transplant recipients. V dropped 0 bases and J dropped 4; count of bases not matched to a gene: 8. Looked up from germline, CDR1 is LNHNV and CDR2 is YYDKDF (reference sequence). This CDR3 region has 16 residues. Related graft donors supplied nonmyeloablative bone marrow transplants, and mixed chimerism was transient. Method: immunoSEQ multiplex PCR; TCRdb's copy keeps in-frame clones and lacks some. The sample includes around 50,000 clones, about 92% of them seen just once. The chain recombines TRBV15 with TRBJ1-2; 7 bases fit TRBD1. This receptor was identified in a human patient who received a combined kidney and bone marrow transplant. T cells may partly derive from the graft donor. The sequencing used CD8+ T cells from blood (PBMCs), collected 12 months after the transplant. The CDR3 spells CATSRDLAGGIYGYTF. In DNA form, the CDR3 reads TGTGCCACCAGCAGAGATTTGGCAGGGGGTATCTATGGCTACACCTTC.